A selection of T cell receptor beta chains follows, all from one sample in a study of blood T cell repertoires in COVID-19. Assay used: immunoSEQ multiplex PCR; TCRdb lists only in-frame clones, some missing. The sample records over 300,000 clones, 70% to 90% being singletons. Input material: PBMCs or T cells enriched from blood (not recorded which). These receptors all come from a young woman who had recovered from COVID-19. CDR3s include the opening cysteine and the closing phenylalanine or tryptophan. D genes are given only for firm matches. Some rows mark clone size as missing; the rest say once, few, many or name a class of expanded clone.

d_call	v_call	j_call	clone_size	cdr3_nt	cdr3_aa
TRBD1	TRBV7-2	TRBJ1-2	once	TGTGCCAGCCCTTATCCCGGGACAGGGGTTGGCTACACCTTC	CASPYPGTGVGYTF
NA	TRBV5-4	TRBJ1-1	NA	TGTGCCAGCAGCACCATAGACGGCGCGGACACTGAAGCTTTCTTT	CASSTIDGADTEAFF
NA	TRBV19	TRBJ2-3	NA	TGTGCCAGTAGTATAGACAGTAGCACAGATACGCAGTATTTT	CASSIDSSTDTQYF
TRBD1	TRBV19	TRBJ1-1	NA	TGTGCCAGTACCTCGACAGGGGAGAACACTGAAGCTTTCTTT	CASTSTGENTEAFF
NA	TRBV7-3	TRBJ2-2	NA	TGTGCCAGCAGCAATTACCTGACAGGAAGCACCGGGGAGCTGTTTTTT	CASSNYLTGSTGELFF
NA	TRBV19	TRBJ1-1	NA	TGTGCCAGTAGTAGCGGGGAGCGGGCTCTGGGCACTGAAGCTTTCTTT	CASSSGERALGTEAFF
NA	TRBV3-1/TRBV3-2	TRBJ1-1	NA	TGTGCCAGCAGCCGGGGGGACCTCACTGAAGCTTTCTTT	CASSRGDLTEAFF
NA	TRBV15	TRBJ1-3	NA	TGTGCCACCAGCACCTTGGGGGGACCCTCTGGAAACACCATATATTTT	CATSTLGGPSGNTIYF
TRBD1	TRBV5-1	TRBJ1-1	once	TGCGCCAGCAGCTCGGACAGGGTAGTAACTGAAGCTTTCTTT	CASSSDRVVTEAFF
NA	TRBV27	TRBJ2-2	once	TGTGCCAGCAGTCCTGATGGGGCCCGCGGGGAGCTGTTTTTT	CASSPDGARGELFF
TRBD2	TRBV2	TRBJ2-7	once	TGTGCCAGCAGCCTTAGCGGGGCATCCTACGAGCAGTACTTC	CASSLSGASYEQYF
TRBD1	TRBV19	TRBJ1-2	NA	TGTGCCAGTAGTATAGAGACGGGACAGGGGGCGGATGGCTACACCTTC	CASSIETGQGADGYTF
NA	TRBV6-1	TRBJ2-1	once	TGTGCCAGCAGTGAAGGTGAGCAGGGCCTCCCCTACAATGAGCAGTTCTTC	CASSEGEQGLPYNEQFF
TRBD1	TRBV6-4	TRBJ2-1	NA	TGTGCCAGCAGTGACGCCGGGACAGGAAAGGCCCATGAGCAGTTCTTC	CASSDAGTGKAHEQFF
NA	TRBV3-1/TRBV3-2	TRBJ1-2	NA	TGTGCCAGCAGCCAAGCAACGGCTAACTATGGCTACACCTTC	CASSQATANYGYTF
NA	TRBV5-4	TRBJ1-3	NA	TGTGCCAGCAGCTTGGAAGGGGTTCTCTCTGGAAACACCATATATTTT	CASSLEGVLSGNTIYF
NA	TRBV4-1	TRBJ1-1	NA	TGCGCCAGCAGCCAAGTCGGAATGGGGGGGAACACTGAAGCTTTCTTT	CASSQVGMGGNTEAFF
TRBD1	TRBV7-2	TRBJ1-2	NA	TGTGCCAGCAGCTTAGAGGGGACAGGGGGCTATGGCTACACCTTC	CASSLEGTGGYGYTF
NA	TRBV6-5	TRBJ2-7	once	TGTGCCAGCAGTATGGGCAGATCCTACGAGCAGTACTTC	CASSMGRSYEQYF
NA	TRBV18	TRBJ2-6	NA	TGTGCCAGCTCACCACAAGGCCAGGGGCCAATCTCTGGGGCCAACGTCCTGACTTTC	CASSPQGQGPISGANVLTF
NA	TRBV5-6	TRBJ2-3	NA	TGTGCCAGCAGCTTGGGGCACCACAGAACAGATACGCAGTATTTT	CASSLGHHRTDTQYF
NA	TRBV6-5	TRBJ1-3	once	TGTGCCAGCAGTTACACGAGAGGGTCTGGAAACACCATATATTTT	CASSYTRGSGNTIYF
NA	TRBV6-2/TRBV6-3	TRBJ2-7	NA	TGTGCCAGCAGTTACTCTGCGGGGCTGACCGTATCCTACGAGCAGTACTTC	CASSYSAGLTVSYEQYF
NA	TRBV30	TRBJ1-2	NA	TGTGCCTGGAGACCCCAGGGCTATGGCTACACCTTC	CAWRPQGYGYTF
NA	TRBV9	TRBJ2-1	NA	TGTGCCAGCAGCGCTGTTGCGGGGAACAATGAGCAGTTCTTC	CASSAVAGNNEQFF
NA	TRBV27	TRBJ2-1	NA	TGTGCCAGCAGGTGGGACGGGAGCTCCTACAATGAGCAGTTCTTC	CASRWDGSSYNEQFF
TRBD1	TRBV4-1	TRBJ2-7	NA	TGCGCCAGCAGCCAGACCAGGGGGACCTACGAGCAGTACTTC	CASSQTRGTYEQYF
NA	TRBV5-4	TRBJ2-2	few	TGTGCCAGCAGCTTCGGCACAGCCACCGGGGAGCTGTTTTTT	CASSFGTATGELFF
NA	TRBV28	TRBJ2-7	NA	TGTGCCAGCGGCCTAGGGCAGGGCTACGAGCAGTACTTC	CASGLGQGYEQYF
NA	TRBV7-9	TRBJ1-3	once	TGTGCCAGCAGCTGGCAGGCTAGGGGAGGAAACACCATATATTTT	CASSWQARGGNTIYF
TRBD1	TRBV15	TRBJ1-5	NA	TGTGCCACCAGCAGGGACAGGGTGAATCAGCCCCAGCATTTT	CATSRDRVNQPQHF
TRBD1	TRBV7-2	TRBJ2-1	NA	TGTGCCAGCAGCCGGGACAGGGGATTACGGAATGAGCAGTTCTTC	CASSRDRGLRNEQFF
NA	TRBV5-4	TRBJ2-7	once	TGTGCCAGCAGCTTGTTTGGGGGCAGCTCCTACGAGCAGTACTTC	CASSLFGGSSYEQYF
TRBD2	TRBV20-1	TRBJ2-5	NA	TGCAGTGCTAGTAACCGGGAGGAGATGTTAACCCAGTACTTC	CSASNREEMLTQYF
TRBD1	TRBV5-1	TRBJ1-1	NA	TGCGCCAGCAGCTTGATTCAGGGGGCGCCGACTGAAGCTTTCTTT	CASSLIQGAPTEAFF
NA	TRBV9	TRBJ2-3	NA	TGTGCCAGCAGCTTCCCGGGTCCCACAGATACGCAGTATTTT	CASSFPGPTDTQYF
TRBD1	TRBV18	TRBJ1-5	NA	TGTGCCAGCTCAGACAGGGGTGGCAATCAGCCCCAGCATTTT	CASSDRGGNQPQHF
TRBD2	TRBV10-1	TRBJ2-1	NA	TGCGCCAGCAGTGAGTCACTAGCGTGGAATGAGCAGTTCTTC	CASSESLAWNEQFF